A single sample is the source of the 20 T cell receptor beta chains below, sequenced in a study of T cell responses to AZD1222 COVID-19 vaccine. Data came from immunoSEQ multiplex PCR; TCRdb stores just in-frame clones and leaves some out. This repertoire shows about 140,000 clones, 89% found once; its top ten account for about 4.4%. The source material was peripheral blood, sampled on day 0 of AZD1222 vaccination. These receptors all stem from an adult in good health.

The chain links TRBV7-9 to TRBJ2-2; D is possibly TRBD1 or TRBD2 (5 bases each). The CDR3 loop spans 15 amino acids. Germline V lookup: CDR1 SEHNR, CDR2 FQNEAQ (reference sequence). Deletions cut 6 bases from V and 7 bases from J, with 18 bases between. CDR3 region: CASRGPGSRGGELFF. Written as DNA, the CDR3 is TGTGCCAGCAGGGGACCGGGATCTCGGGGCGGGGAGCTGTTTTTT.

The rearrangement joins TRBV28 to TRBJ1-4; D perhaps matches TRBD1 (5 bases). Trimming left V 5 bases short and J 8 bases short, with 15 bases between. CDR3 length: 14 amino acids. Germline loops: CDR1 MDHEN, CDR2 SYDVKM. The CDR3 region is CASSPGFRQEKLFF. CDR3 sequence (DNA): TGTGCCAGCAGTCCCGGCTTTCGACAGGAAAAACTGTTTTTT.

The V gene is TRBV5-6, the J gene TRBJ1-1; D is uncertain. V was clipped by 0 bases and J by 8 bases, with 14 bases between them. This CDR3 spans 14 amino acids. Germline-derived CDR1 and CDR2 are SGHDT and YYEEEE. DNA of the CDR3: TGTGCCAGCAGCTTGGCAAAGGGAGACATAGAAGCTTTCTTT. Protein product: CASSLAKGDIEAFF.

This clone occurred once. This chain joins TRBV5-1 and TRBJ2-3; D is ambiguous. With 4 bases removed from V and 4 bases from J, the gap between germline ends came to 10 bases. This CDR3 comprises 13 residues. Per germline, CDR1 SGHRS and CDR2 YFSETQ. CDR3 sequence: CASSIPRADTQYF. The CDR3 nucleotides are TGCGCCAGCAGCATTCCTAGGGCAGATACGCAGTATTTT.

The chain recombines TRBV28 with TRBJ1-4; D is uncertain. CDR1 is MDHEN and CDR2 is SYDVKM in the germline V gene. CDR3 length equals 18 residues. V lost 3 bases, J lost 3 bases, and 20 bases lay in between. CDR3 in amino acids: CASSLRQRRAGPNEKLFF. The CDR3 DNA follows: TGTGCCAGCAGTTTGCGGCAGCGGCGAGCAGGTCCTAATGAAAAACTGTTTTTT.

The J gene is TRBJ1-2, the V gene TRBV4-1, with unresolved D. V gave up 5 bases and J gave up 5 bases, with 15 bases separating them. CDR3 length: 14 residues. Germline V gives CDR1 MGHRA, CDR2 YSYEKL. As DNA, the CDR3 is TGCGCCAGCAGCAGAGACCTAGGCGATTATGGCTACACCTTC. Translated, it gives CASSRDLGDYGYTF.

This clone was seen just once. The rearrangement uses TRBV29-1 and TRBJ2-1; 9 bases fit TRBD2. The CDR3 contains 17 residues. V shed 0 bases and J 5 bases; nucleotides not matched to a gene: 11. The germline gives CDR1 SQVTM, CDR2 ANQGSEA. The CDR3 DNA reads TGCAGCGTTGAAGATCGAGGCCTAGCGGGAAAGGACAATGAGCAGTTCTTC. This encodes CSVEDRGLAGKDNEQFF.

The V and J genes are TRBV5-1 and TRBJ1-4; no clear D. The CDR3 contains 14 residues. V lost 5 bases, J lost 8 bases, and 16 bases lay in between. Per the germline V gene, CDR1 is SGHRS and CDR2 is YFSETQ. DNA of the CDR3: TGCGCCAGCAGGGACGGTCCAACGGAGGAAAAACTGTTTTTT. Translating it yields CASRDGPTEEKLFF.

The rearrangement uses TRBV18 and TRBJ2-7; 10 bases map to TRBD1. This CDR3 is built from 17 residues. Germline lookup yields CDR1 KGHSH and CDR2 LQKENI. The ends lost 0 bases at V and 4 bases at J; junction bases unmatched: 9. The CDR3 DNA reads as TGTGCCAGCTCACCACCGGGACAGGGGCTGTCGATTTACGAGCAGTACTTC. Translation gives CASSPPGQGLSIYEQYF.

V gene TRBV4-1 combines with J gene TRBJ1-5; 9 bases are shared with TRBD1. In germline, CDR1 is MGHRA, CDR2 YSYEKL. The ends lost 3 bases at V and 6 bases at J; junction bases unmatched: 6. CDR3 length: 15 residues. The CDR3 region has the DNA TGCGCCAGCAGCCAGGGTAACAGGGGGCTTCAGCCCCAGCATTTT. Translating gives CASSQGNRGLQPQHF.

Here the CDR3 DNA reads TGTGCCACCAGCAGACGGACAGGGGAAGGCTACACCTTC. It translates to CATSRRTGEGYTF. The chain employs TRBV15 and TRBJ1-2; 9 nucleotides line up with TRBD1. Germline V CDR1 and CDR2: LNHNV, YYDKDF (reference sequence). Trimming removed 2 bases from V and 8 bases from J; junction bases left unmatched: 3. The CDR3 is made up of 13 amino acids.

The chain carries TRBV18 and TRBJ1-3; 7 nucleotides match TRBD1. Germline-derived CDR1 and CDR2 are KGHSH and LQKENI. Germline trimming cut 2 bases from V and 4 bases from J; bases unmatched to any gene: 11. The CDR3 totals 17 residues. In DNA, the CDR3 is TGTGCCAGCTCACCATGGGAGACGACAGGGTCGGGAAACACCATATATTTT. Translating it yields CASSPWETTGSGNTIYF.

The rearrangement links TRBV6-5 to TRBJ1-2, with a weak D call TRBD1 (5 bases). The CDR3 is made up of 13 amino acids. Germline values: CDR1 MNHEY, CDR2 SVGAGI. Deletions cut 6 bases from V and 3 bases from J, with 11 bases between. The CDR3 DNA reads as TGTGCCAGCAGCCCCCGGGACTACTATGGCTACACCTTC. Translated, it gives CASSPRDYYGYTF.

The chain carries TRBV12-5 and TRBJ2-2; no clear D. CDR3 length equals 14 residues. Looked up from germline, CDR1 is LGHNT and CDR2 is FRNRAP. V dropped 4 bases and J dropped 1 base, with 7 bases sitting between them. CDR3 protein: CASGSQMNTGELFF. The CDR3 region has the DNA TGTGCTAGTGGTTCGCAGATGAACACCGGGGAGCTGTTTTTT.

The chain carries TRBV18 and TRBJ2-1; 8 bases align to TRBD2. Germline V CDR1 and CDR2: KGHSH, LQKENI. V trimming: 3 bases; J trimming: 9 bases; junction bases outside the gene matches: 10. The CDR3 loop spans 15 amino acids. CDR3 DNA: TGTGCCAGCTCACCGGAGCAGGACGCGGGAGGTGAGCAGTTCTTC. It is translated as CASSPEQDAGGEQFF.

The gene calls are TRBV6-6 and TRBJ1-2, with D possibly TRBD1 on 6 matching bases. The CDR3 extends over 14 amino acids. CDR1 MNHNY and CDR2 SVGAGI come from the germline V gene (reference sequence). With 3 bases removed from V and 4 bases from J, the gap between germline ends came to 12 bases. The CDR3 nucleotides read TGTGCCAGCAGTTATGACCTGACAGGCTATGGCTACACCTTC. Its protein is CASSYDLTGYGYTF.

The chain joins TRBV7-9 to TRBJ1-2; the D is unclear. V dropped 5 bases and J dropped 6 bases, with 13 bases sitting between them. The CDR3 has 13 residues. CDR1 and CDR2 from the germline V gene are SEHNR and FQNEAQ (reference sequence). CDR3 bases: TGTGCCAGCAGCAAAGACGTAGGGCATGGCTACACCTTC. Protein sequence: CASSKDVGHGYTF.

The V and J genes are TRBV21-1 and TRBJ2-4; the DNA was not used to check the table's D call, TRBD1. TRBV21-1 is designated a pseudogene. CDR3 size: 21 residues. CDR3 DNA sequence: TGTGCCAGCAGCAAAAGACGGACAGTGGATATTAGGGGTCTAGCCAAAAACATTCAGTACTTC. It encodes CASSKRRTVDIRGLAKNIQYF.

The V call is TRBV5-1, the J call TRBJ1-2, with 9 nucleotides matching TRBD1. Germline trimming cut 3 bases from V and 6 bases from J; bases unmatched to any gene: 0. The CDR3 sequence is 12 residues long. The germline V gene encodes CDR1 SGHRS and CDR2 YFSETQ. CDR3 bases: TGCGCCAGCAGCTGGGACAGGGATGGCTACACCTTC. Translating gives CASSWDRDGYTF. Filled out from reference TRBV5-1 and TRBJ1-2, the complete variable domain reads KAGVTQTPRYLIKTRGQQVTLSCSPISGHRSVSWYQQTPGQGLQFLFEYFSETQRNKGNFPGRFSGRQFSNSRSEMNVSTLELGDSALYLCASSWDRDGYTFGSGTRLTVV.

V gene TRBV6-2 or TRBV6-3 combines with J gene TRBJ1-5; TRBD1 matches 7 bases. The ends lost 4 bases at V and 2 bases at J; junction bases unmatched: 17. The CDR3 contains 19 residues. Germline loops: CDR1 MNHEY, CDR2 SVGEGT. This chain's CDR3 is CASSFPRDSYTSGNQPQHF. As DNA, the CDR3 is TGTGCCAGCAGTTTCCCCCGGGACAGCTACACCTCCGGCAATCAGCCCCAGCATTTT.